The TCR beta chain under discussion was sequenced for a study of blood T cell repertoires in COVID-19. About the study: Collection of acute and convalescent COVID-19 samples took place in the United States, Italy and Spain. Sources were T cells, B-cell-depleted T cells, or PBMCs; the material itself was cDNA or gDNA.

Authors' data handling: Amplified reference gene primers provided the basis for estimating nucleated cell counts. The method was immunoSEQ multiplex PCR; TCRdb's version includes in-frame clones alone and lacks a portion of them. The V and J calls and clone size were taken over from that table, and D and trimming were inferred from the DNA. This sample has 150,000 to 200,000 clones, with less than 85% found just once. Remarks on this clone: The junction shows a germline mismatch at one end, possibly a read error.

Sequences were obtained from peripheral blood. The TCR sequence derives from a woman of 80 years or more with acute or convalescent COVID-19.

This chain's CDR3 is CASSPGFRTEAFF. The CDR3 DNA reads as TGTGCCAGCAGCCCCGGATTTCGGACTGAGGCTTTCTTT. The V gene is TRBV11-3, the J gene TRBJ1-1; D gene uncertain. Germline CDR1 SGHNT, CDR2 YENEEA. The CDR3 runs 13 residues.